Described below is a single T cell receptor (beta chain) sequence and its context. The data stem from a study of control samples from healthy donors and cancer patients. TCRdb's copy holds only in-frame clones and misses some; the assay was immunoSEQ multiplex PCR. The profile shows some 90,000 clones, about 88% of them singletons. The CDR3 totals 16 residues. After removal of 5 bases from V and 2 bases from J, the junction contained 9 bases not matched to a gene. In germline, CDR1 is SGHTA, CDR2 FQGNSA. Material for sequencing was blood. The chain has TRBV7-2 and TRBJ2-3; 8 bases line up with TRBD1. This TCR was recovered from a woman aged 50 to 65 in good health. The CDR3 coding sequence is TGTGCCAGCAGCAACTACAGGGGGTCAATCACAGATACGCAGTATTTT. This encodes CASSNYRGSITDTQYF.